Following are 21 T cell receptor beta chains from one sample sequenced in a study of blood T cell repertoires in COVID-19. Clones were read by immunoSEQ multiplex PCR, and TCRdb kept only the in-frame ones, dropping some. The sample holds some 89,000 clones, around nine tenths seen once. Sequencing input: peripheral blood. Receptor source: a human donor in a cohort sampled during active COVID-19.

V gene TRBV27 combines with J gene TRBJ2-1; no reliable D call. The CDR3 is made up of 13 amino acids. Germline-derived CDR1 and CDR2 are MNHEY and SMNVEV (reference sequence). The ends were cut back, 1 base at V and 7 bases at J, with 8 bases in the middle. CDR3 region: CASSLLPRNEQFF. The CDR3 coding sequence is TGTGCCAGCAGTTTATTGCCTCGGAATGAGCAGTTCTTC.

The CDR3 nucleotides read TGTGCCAGCAGCGACGGACTAGCGGGAAACAAAAACATTCAGTACTTC. Amino acids: CASSDGLAGNKNIQYF. The rearrangement uses TRBV9 and TRBJ2-4, with TRBD2 identical over 12 bases. J was trimmed by 3 bases and V by 3 bases; bases with no gene match: 4. The germline V gene has CDR1 SGDLS and CDR2 YYNGEE. This CDR3 spans 16 amino acids.

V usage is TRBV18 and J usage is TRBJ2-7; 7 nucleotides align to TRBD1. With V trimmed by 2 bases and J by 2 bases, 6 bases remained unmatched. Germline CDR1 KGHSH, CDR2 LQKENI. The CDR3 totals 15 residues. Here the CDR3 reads CASSPSRGTAYEQYF. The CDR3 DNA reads TGTGCCAGCTCACCATCCCGTGGGACAGCCTACGAGCAGTACTTC. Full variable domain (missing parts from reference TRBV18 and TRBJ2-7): NAGVMQNPRHLVRRRGQEARLRCSPMKGHSHVYWYRQLPEEGLKFMVYLQKENIIDESGMPKERFSAEFPKEGPSILRIQQVVRGDSAAYFCASSPSRGTAYEQYFGPGTRLTVT.

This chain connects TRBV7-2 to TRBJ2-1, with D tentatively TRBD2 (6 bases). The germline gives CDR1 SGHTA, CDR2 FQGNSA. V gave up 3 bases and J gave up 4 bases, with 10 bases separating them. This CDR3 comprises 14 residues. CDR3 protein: CASSLAGTYNEQFF. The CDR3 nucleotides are TGTGCCAGCAGCTTGGCGGGAACTTACAATGAGCAGTTCTTC.

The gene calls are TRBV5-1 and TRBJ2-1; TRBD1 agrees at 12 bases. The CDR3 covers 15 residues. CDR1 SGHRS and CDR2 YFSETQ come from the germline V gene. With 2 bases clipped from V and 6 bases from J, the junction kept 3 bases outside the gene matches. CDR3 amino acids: CASSLGTGGLNEQFF. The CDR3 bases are TGCGCCAGCAGCTTAGGGACAGGGGGCCTCAATGAGCAGTTCTTC.

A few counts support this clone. The CDR3: CAWSVAGTAMQPQHF. The CDR3 DNA is TGTGCCTGGAGTGTAGCCGGGACAGCAATGCAGCCCCAGCATTTT. The V gene is TRBV30, the J gene TRBJ1-5; 7 bases are a match to TRBD1. This CDR3 has 15 residues. V was clipped by 0 bases and J by 7 bases; unmatched bases: 9. From germline, CDR1 is GTSNPN and CDR2 SVGIG (reference sequence).

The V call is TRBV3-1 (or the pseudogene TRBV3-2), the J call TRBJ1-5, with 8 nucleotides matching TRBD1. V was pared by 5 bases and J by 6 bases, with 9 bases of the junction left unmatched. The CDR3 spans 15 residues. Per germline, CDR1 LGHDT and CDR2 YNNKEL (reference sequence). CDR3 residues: CASSDRTGRPQPQHF. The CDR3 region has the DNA TGTGCCAGCAGCGATAGGACAGGGAGGCCTCAGCCCCAGCATTTT.

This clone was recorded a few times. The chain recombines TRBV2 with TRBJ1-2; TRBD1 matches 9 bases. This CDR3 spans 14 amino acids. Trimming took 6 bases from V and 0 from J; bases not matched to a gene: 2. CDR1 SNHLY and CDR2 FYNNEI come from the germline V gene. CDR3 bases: TGTGCCAGCAGAGGGGACAGGGCTAACTATGGCTACACCTTC. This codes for CASRGDRANYGYTF.

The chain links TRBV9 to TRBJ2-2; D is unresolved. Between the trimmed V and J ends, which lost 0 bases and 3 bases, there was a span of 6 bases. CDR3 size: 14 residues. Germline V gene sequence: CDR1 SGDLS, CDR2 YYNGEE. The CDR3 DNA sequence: TGTGCCAGCAGCGTAGCGTATTACACCGGGGAGCTGTTTTTT. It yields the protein CASSVAYYTGELFF.

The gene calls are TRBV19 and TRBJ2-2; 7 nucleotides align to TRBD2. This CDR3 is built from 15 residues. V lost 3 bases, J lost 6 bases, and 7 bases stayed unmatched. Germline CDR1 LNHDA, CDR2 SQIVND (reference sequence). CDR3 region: CASSMRGLSPGELFF. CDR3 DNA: TGTGCCAGTAGTATGAGGGGACTATCACCCGGGGAGCTGTTTTTT.

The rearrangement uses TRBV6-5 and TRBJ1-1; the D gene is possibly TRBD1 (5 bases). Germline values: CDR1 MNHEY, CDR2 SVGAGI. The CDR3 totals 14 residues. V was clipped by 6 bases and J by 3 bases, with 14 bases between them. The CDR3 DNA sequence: TGTGCCAGCAGGGACACCTCCGGGTACACTGAAGCTTTCTTT. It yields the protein CASRDTSGYTEAFF.

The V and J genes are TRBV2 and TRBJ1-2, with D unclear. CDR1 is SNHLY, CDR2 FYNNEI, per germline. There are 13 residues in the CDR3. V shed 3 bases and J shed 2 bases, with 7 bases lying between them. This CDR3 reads CASSDSRNYGYTF. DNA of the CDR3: TGTGCCAGCAGTGACTCCAGGAACTATGGCTACACCTTC.

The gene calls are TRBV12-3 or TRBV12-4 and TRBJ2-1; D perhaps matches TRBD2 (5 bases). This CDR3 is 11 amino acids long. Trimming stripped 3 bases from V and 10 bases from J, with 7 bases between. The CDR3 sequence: CASSLVAEQFF. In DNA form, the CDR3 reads TGTGCCAGCAGTTTGGTAGCGGAGCAGTTCTTC.

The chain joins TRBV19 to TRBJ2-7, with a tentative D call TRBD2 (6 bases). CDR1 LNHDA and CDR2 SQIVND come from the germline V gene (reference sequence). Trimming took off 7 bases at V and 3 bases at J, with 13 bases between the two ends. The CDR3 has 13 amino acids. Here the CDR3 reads CASKGREDYEQYF. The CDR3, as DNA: TGTGCCAGTAAGGGCAGGGAGGACTACGAGCAGTACTTC.

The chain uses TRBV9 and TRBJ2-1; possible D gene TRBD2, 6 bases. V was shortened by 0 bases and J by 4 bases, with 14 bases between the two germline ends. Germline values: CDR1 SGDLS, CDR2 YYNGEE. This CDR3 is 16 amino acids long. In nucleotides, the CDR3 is TGTGCCAGCAGCGTAGGTGGCGGGACCGATTACAATGAGCAGTTCTTC. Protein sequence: CASSVGGGTDYNEQFF.

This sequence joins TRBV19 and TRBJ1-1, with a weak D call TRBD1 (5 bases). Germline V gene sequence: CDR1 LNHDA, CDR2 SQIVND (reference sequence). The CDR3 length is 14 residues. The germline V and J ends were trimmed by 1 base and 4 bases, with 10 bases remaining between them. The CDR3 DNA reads TGTGCCAGTAGTATAGTGGGGCGGAGCACTGAAGCTTTCTTT. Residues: CASSIVGRSTEAFF.

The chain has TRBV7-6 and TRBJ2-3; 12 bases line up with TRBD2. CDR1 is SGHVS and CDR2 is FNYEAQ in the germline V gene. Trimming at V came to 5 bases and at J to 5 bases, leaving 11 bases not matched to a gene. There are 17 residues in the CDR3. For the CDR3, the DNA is TGTGCCAGCAGCCTTGGGCTAGCGGGGGGGCGAATAGATACGCAGTATTTT. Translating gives CASSLGLAGGRIDTQYF.

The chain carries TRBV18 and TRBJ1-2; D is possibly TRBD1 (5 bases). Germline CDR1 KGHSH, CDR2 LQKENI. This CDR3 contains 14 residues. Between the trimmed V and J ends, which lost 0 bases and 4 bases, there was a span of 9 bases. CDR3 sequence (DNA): TGTGCCAGCTCACCACCGGAGGGGATCTATGGCTACACCTTC. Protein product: CASSPPEGIYGYTF.

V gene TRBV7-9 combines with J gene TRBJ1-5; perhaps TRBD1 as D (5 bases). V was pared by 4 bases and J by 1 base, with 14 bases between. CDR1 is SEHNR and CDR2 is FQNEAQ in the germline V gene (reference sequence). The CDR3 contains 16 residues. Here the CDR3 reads CASSSGQLRSNQPQHF. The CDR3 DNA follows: TGTGCCAGCAGCTCAGGGCAATTAAGAAGCAATCAGCCCCAGCATTTT.

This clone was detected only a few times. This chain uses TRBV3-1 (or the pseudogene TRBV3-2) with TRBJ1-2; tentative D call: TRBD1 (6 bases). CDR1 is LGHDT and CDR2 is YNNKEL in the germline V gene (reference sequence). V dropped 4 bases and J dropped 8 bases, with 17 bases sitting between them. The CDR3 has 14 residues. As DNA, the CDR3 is TGTGCCAGCAGCCGCGGAGGACAGAGTGAAGGCTACACCTTC. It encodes CASSRGGQSEGYTF.

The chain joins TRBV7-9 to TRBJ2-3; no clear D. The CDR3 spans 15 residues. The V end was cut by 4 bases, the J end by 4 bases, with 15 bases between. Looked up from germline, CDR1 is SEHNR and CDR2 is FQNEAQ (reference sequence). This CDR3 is CASSSRSFSADTQYF. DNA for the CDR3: TGTGCCAGCAGCTCTAGGAGTTTCTCCGCAGATACGCAGTATTTT.